Following are 20 T cell receptor beta chains from one sample sequenced in a study of blood T cell repertoires in COVID-19. Assay: immunoSEQ multiplex PCR; the TCRdb copy retains only in-frame clones and omits some. Of 200,000 to 300,000 clones in the sample, about 87% were seen once. Sequencing was performed on peripheral blood. The receptors come from a middle-aged woman with acute or convalescent COVID-19.

The chain recombines TRBV30 with TRBJ2-6; D might be TRBD1 (6 bases). Trimming left V 3 bases short and J 2 bases short, with 11 bases between. The CDR3 covers 15 residues. The germline V gene encodes CDR1 GTSNPN and CDR2 SVGIG (reference sequence). The CDR3 sequence is CAWSSGQPGANVLTF. DNA for the CDR3: TGTGCCTGGAGCTCAGGACAGCCTGGGGCCAACGTCCTGACTTTC.

This rearrangement joins TRBV7-9 to TRBJ1-4; D is perhaps TRBD1 (6 bases). V lost 5 bases and J lost 2, with 12 bases in between. This CDR3 spans 15 amino acids. Germline CDR1 SEHNR, CDR2 FQNEAQ (reference sequence). CDR3 amino acids: CASSGQTGTNEKLFF. CDR3 coding DNA: TGTGCCAGCAGCGGTCAGACAGGCACTAATGAAAAACTGTTTTTT.

The CDR3, as DNA: TGTGCCAGCAGCCCCATCCCCTTGGGAGCGGAGACCCAGTACTTC. Amino acids: CASSPIPLGAETQYF. V and J are TRBV3-1 (or the pseudogene TRBV3-2) and TRBJ2-5; tentative D call: TRBD2 (5 bases). CDR3 length: 15 residues. The germline V gene has CDR1 LGHDT and CDR2 YNNKEL (reference sequence). V was pared by 4 bases and J by 5 bases, with 17 bases between.

V and J are TRBV3-1 (or the pseudogene TRBV3-2) and TRBJ2-3; no firm D call. The CDR3 consists of 14 residues. The V and J ends lost 3 bases and 2 bases respectively, with 9 bases between them. CDR1 is LGHDT, CDR2 YNNKEL, per germline (reference sequence). For the CDR3, the DNA is TGTGCCAGCAGCCAGCGTCCTTTCACAGATACGCAGTATTTT. This translates into CASSQRPFTDTQYF.

The chain links TRBV7-9 to TRBJ1-5; D remains ambiguous. The germline V and J ends were trimmed by 1 base and 0 bases, with 7 bases remaining between them. The CDR3 is 15 amino acids. Per the germline V gene, CDR1 is SEHNR and CDR2 is FQNEAQ (reference sequence). CDR3 protein: CASSLGEDSNQPQHF. The CDR3 DNA is TGTGCCAGCAGCTTAGGAGAAGATAGCAATCAGCCCCAGCATTTT.

The chain uses TRBV18 and TRBJ1-1; tentative D call: TRBD1 (6 bases). Germline-derived CDR1 and CDR2 are KGHSH and LQKENI. CDR3 length equals 17 residues. V lost 0 bases and J 3 bases, leaving 17 bases between the germline ends. The CDR3 DNA reads TGTGCCAGCTCACCACCGGCGACAGGACGCGCGGACACTGAAGCTTTCTTT. As protein: CASSPPATGRADTEAFF.

This clone was seen a few times. Written as DNA, the CDR3 is TGTGCCAGCAGTGAAGCGCTTCGAGGGTATCAGCCCCAGCATTTT. It specifies CASSEALRGYQPQHF. The chain links TRBV2 to TRBJ1-5; D is unclear. Trimming pared 0 bases from V and 5 bases from J, leaving 11 bases between. The V gene's germline CDR1 is SNHLY and CDR2 FYNNEI. The CDR3 has 15 residues.

The CDR3 coding sequence is TGTGCCAGCAGTGAATACAGCACTGAAGCTTTCTTT. Its translation: CASSEYSTEAFF. The chain couples TRBV6-1 to TRBJ1-1; unclear D gene. The CDR3 consists of 12 residues. V lost 2 bases and J lost 4, with 5 bases in between. Germline V gene sequence: CDR1 MNHNS, CDR2 SASEGT.

This clone appeared once. V and J are TRBV5-4 and TRBJ1-1; D not resolved. This CDR3 has 14 residues. Deletions cut 3 bases from V and 2 bases from J, with 11 bases between. Germline CDR1 reads SGHNT; CDR2 reads YYREEE (reference sequence). The CDR3 reads CASSSGKSNTEAFF. CDR3 nucleotides: TGTGCCAGCAGCTCCGGGAAATCCAACACTGAAGCTTTCTTT.

This chain joins TRBV11-2 and TRBJ2-5; TRBD2 is a possible D gene (6 bases). CDR3 length: 16 residues. The V end was cut by 5 bases, the J end by 1 base, with 17 bases between. Germline V gene data show CDR1 as SGHAT and CDR2 as FQNNGV. The CDR3 DNA reads as TGTGCCAGCAGCGAGAGGCGGGGCCTCCTCCAAGAGACCCAGTACTTC. It is translated as CASSERRGLLQETQYF. The full variable domain, in which reference TRBV11-2 and TRBJ2-5 provide the parts outside the CDR3, is EAGVAQSPRYKIIEKRQSVAFWCNPISGHATLYWYQQILGQGPKLLIQFQNNGVVDDSQLPKDRFSAERLKGVDSTLKIQPAKLEDSAVYLCASSERRGLLQETQYFGPGTRLLVL.

The chain has TRBV4-1 and TRBJ2-3; 7 nucleotides agree with TRBD2. The CDR3 contains 18 residues. From germline, CDR1 is MGHRA and CDR2 YSYEKL. The junction had 14 bases not matched to a gene; V was cut back by 4 bases and J by 1 base. CDR3 protein: CASSLSVAGPGGTDTQYF. The CDR3 DNA is TGCGCCAGCAGCCTGTCGGTAGCGGGCCCGGGCGGCACAGATACGCAGTATTTT.

The chain uses TRBV19 and TRBJ1-2; D is ambiguous. The germline V and J ends were trimmed by 6 bases and 2 bases, with 10 bases remaining between them. Germline-derived CDR1 and CDR2 are LNHDA and SQIVND (reference sequence). The CDR3 loop spans 13 amino acids. The CDR3 here is CASRSGYNYGYTF. As DNA, the CDR3 is TGTGCCAGTAGATCCGGTTACAACTATGGCTACACCTTC.

The CDR3 here is CASSLQGNTIYF. CDR3 nucleotide sequence: TGTGCCAGCAGTTTACAGGGAAACACCATATATTTT. The gene calls are TRBV25-1 and TRBJ1-3; D not resolved. Trimming cost V 5 bases and J 4 bases, with 6 bases left between them. This CDR3 is 12 amino acids long. CDR1 is MGHDK, CDR2 SYGVNS, per germline.

The chain joins TRBV7-2 to TRBJ2-3, with unresolved D. V lost 2 bases and J 0 bases, leaving 6 bases between the germline ends. CDR1 is SGHTA and CDR2 is FQGNSA in the germline V gene. The CDR3 consists of 14 residues. The CDR3 loop is CASSLILSTDTQYF. As DNA, the CDR3 is TGTGCCAGCAGCTTAATACTTAGCACAGATACGCAGTATTTT.

The chain recombines TRBV5-4 with TRBJ1-6, with D possibly being TRBD1 (6 bases). CDR1 and CDR2 from the germline V gene are SGHNT and YYREEE (reference sequence). The V end was cut by 5 bases, the J end by 7 bases, with 19 bases between. The CDR3 consists of 16 residues. The CDR3: CASSLRTALPNSPLHF. DNA of the CDR3: TGTGCCAGCAGTCTTAGGACAGCTCTCCCAAATTCACCCCTCCACTTT.

This clone was seen a handful of times. The V gene is TRBV11-2, the J gene TRBJ1-1; the D is unclear. The CDR3 spans 12 residues. Trimming took 2 bases from V and 8 from J, leaving 9 bases between them. From germline, CDR1 is SGHAT and CDR2 FQNNGV. CDR3 nucleotides: TGTGCCAGCAGCTTACAGCCGGGGGAAGCTTTCTTT. It is translated as CASSLQPGEAFF.

This chain joins TRBV12-3 or TRBV12-4 and TRBJ1-5; D not certain. V was pared by 3 bases and J by 11 bases, with 11 bases between. The CDR3 consists of 12 residues. The CDR3 DNA is TGTGCCAGCAGTTTCCTTAGGAGGGCCCAGCATTTT. This codes for CASSFLRRAQHF.

J is TRBJ1-1 and V is TRBV18; weak D call: TRBD1 (5 bases). In germline, CDR1 is KGHSH, CDR2 LQKENI. The CDR3 has 15 residues. V lost 4 bases and J lost 2, with 14 bases in between. As DNA, the CDR3 is TGTGCCAGCTCACTTAATAGACAGTTAAACACTGAAGCTTTCTTT. It is translated as CASSLNRQLNTEAFF.

The chain carries TRBV4-1 and TRBJ2-4; D possibly corresponds to TRBD2 (5 bases). CDR1 MGHRA and CDR2 YSYEKL come from the germline V gene. V was shortened by 4 bases and J by 3 bases, with 16 bases between the two germline ends. This CDR3 is 16 amino acids long. The CDR3 DNA follows: TGCGCCAGCAGCCCGCTACTAGGGCCCCGCAAAAACATTCAGTACTTC. This encodes CASSPLLGPRKNIQYF.

V usage is TRBV6-5 and J usage is TRBJ1-6; 7 bases fit TRBD1. V lost 0 bases, J lost 10 bases, and 9 bases stayed unmatched. This CDR3 has 16 amino acids. Per the germline V gene, CDR1 is MNHEY and CDR2 is SVGAGI. The CDR3 sequence: CASSYSRTGMGSPLHF. The CDR3, as DNA: TGTGCCAGCAGTTACTCGCGGACAGGAATGGGGTCACCCCTCCACTTT.